This T cell receptor (beta chain) is drawn from a study of blood T cells in healthy people across ages. For the second PCR, which ran for roughly 7 to 11 cycles, a sample-barcoded 5' primer and a J-beta primer mix were used. One entry per CDR3 protein results from TCRdb running MiXCR on the 5' RACE reads. The table includes around 800,000 distinct CDR3 sequences, about 55% detected once. Trimming cost V 7 bases and J 8 bases, with 21 bases left between them. The CDR3 runs to 15 residues. The sequencing input was blood. The J gene is TRBJ2-1, the V gene TRBV12-3 or TRBV12-4; D not resolved. This TCR derives from an elderly man in good health. The CDR3 DNA is TGTGCCAGCAACCTCGGCCTAGTGTGGTCCCATGAGCAGTTCTTC. This gives the protein CASNLGLVWSHEQFF.